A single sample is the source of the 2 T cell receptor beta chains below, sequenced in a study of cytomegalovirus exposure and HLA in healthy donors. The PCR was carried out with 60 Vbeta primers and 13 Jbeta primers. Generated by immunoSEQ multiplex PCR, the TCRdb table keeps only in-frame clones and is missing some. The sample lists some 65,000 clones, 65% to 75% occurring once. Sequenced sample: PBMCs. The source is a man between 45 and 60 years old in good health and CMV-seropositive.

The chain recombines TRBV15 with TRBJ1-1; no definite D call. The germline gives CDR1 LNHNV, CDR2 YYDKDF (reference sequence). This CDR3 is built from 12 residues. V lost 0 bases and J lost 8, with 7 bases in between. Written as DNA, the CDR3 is TGTGCCACCAGCAGAGATCCACAGGAAGCTTTCTTT. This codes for CATSRDPQEAFF. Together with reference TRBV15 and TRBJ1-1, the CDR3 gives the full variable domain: DAMVIQNPRYQVTQFGKPVTLSCSQTLNHNVMYWYQQKSSQAPKLLFHYYDKDFNNEADTPDNFQSRRPNTSFCFLDIRSPGLGDTAMYLCATSRDPQEAFFGQGTRLTVV.

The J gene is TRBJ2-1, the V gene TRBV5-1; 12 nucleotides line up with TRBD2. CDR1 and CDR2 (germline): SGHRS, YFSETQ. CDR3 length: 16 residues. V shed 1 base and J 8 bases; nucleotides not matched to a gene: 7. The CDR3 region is CASSLWASGGAYEQFF. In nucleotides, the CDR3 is TGCGCCAGCAGCTTGTGGGCTAGCGGGGGGGCGTATGAGCAGTTCTTC.